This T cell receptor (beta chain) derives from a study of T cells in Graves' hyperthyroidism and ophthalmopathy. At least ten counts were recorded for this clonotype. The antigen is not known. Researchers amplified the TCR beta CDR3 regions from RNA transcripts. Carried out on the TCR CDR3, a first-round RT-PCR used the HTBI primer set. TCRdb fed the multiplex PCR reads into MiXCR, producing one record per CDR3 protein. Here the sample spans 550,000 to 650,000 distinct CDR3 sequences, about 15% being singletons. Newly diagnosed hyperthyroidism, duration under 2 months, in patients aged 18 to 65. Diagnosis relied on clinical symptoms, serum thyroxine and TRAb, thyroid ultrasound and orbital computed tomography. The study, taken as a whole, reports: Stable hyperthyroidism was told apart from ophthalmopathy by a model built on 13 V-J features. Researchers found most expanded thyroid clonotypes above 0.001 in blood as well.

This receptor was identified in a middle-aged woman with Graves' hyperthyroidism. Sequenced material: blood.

This chain's CDR3 is CASSPQVNTGELFF. CDR3 DNA sequence: TGTGCCAGCAGCCCACAGGTGAACACCGGGGAGCTGTTTTTT. The chain carries TRBV28 and TRBJ2-2; D may be TRBD1 (5 bases). The V and J ends lost 6 bases and 1 base respectively, with 9 bases between them. The CDR3 is 14 residues long. Germline V lookup: CDR1 MDHEN, CDR2 SYDVKM.